The table lists the clone carrying this TCR beta chain with many counts. This library used approximately 390 ng RNA and molecular barcoded adaptors spanning alpha/delta and beta/gamma chains. TCRdb reprocessed the reads with MiXCR, giving one entry per CDR3 protein. The table has about 54,000 distinct CDR3 sequences, more than 9% seen once. The data belong to a study of read filtering for tumor transcriptome and immune sequencing. This CDR3 comprises 18 residues. V lost 2 bases to trimming and J lost 8 bases; unmatched junction nucleotides: 18. In germline, CDR1 is SGHTA, CDR2 FQGTGA. The TCR originated in a donor aged 40 or older with multiple myeloma. The sample taken for sequencing was a population of CD138-negative cells sorted from bone marrow. V is TRBV7-3 and J is TRBJ2-1, with 7 bases matching TRBD2. CDR3 DNA: TGTGCCAGCAGCTTATCCCCCCCGGGGGTAGCGGGTGCTCATGAGCAGTTCTTC. Amino acid sequence: CASSLSPPGVAGAHEQFF.